A single T cell receptor beta chain is shown here with its context. Its cognate antigen is unknown. Using immunoSEQ multiplex PCR, the repertoire was profiled, and TCRdb retains in-frame clones only, with some absent. The data hold roughly 62,000 clones, with around 90% observed a single time. The data derive from a study of T cell repertoires in ileal Crohn's disease. On the study more broadly: All patients had surgery for stricturing (approximately 60%) or penetrating (about 40%) disease.

General study points: Compared with non-smokers, active smokers at surgery showed more clonal expansions.

The CDR3 runs to 15 residues. Germline values: CDR1 LGHNA, CDR2 YSLEER. V lost 0 bases to trimming and J lost 2 bases, with 11 bases between them. Time point: neoterminal ileum biopsy at postoperative endoscopy, about 6 months after surgery. This sequence joins TRBV4-3 and TRBJ2-7, with D possibly being TRBD1 (5 bases). The sequenced sample was ileal tissue. This TCR came from an adult with Crohn's disease. The CDR3 nucleotides are TGCGCCAGCAGCCAAGATCCTGGACACCCCTACGAGCAGTACTTC. It translates to CASSQDPGHPYEQYF.